This TCR beta chain was sequenced in a study of T cells in tuberculosis. Sequencing used immunoSEQ multiplex PCR; TCRdb keeps in-frame clones, though not all of them. Of 25,000 to 30,000 clones in the sample, around 92% were seen once. Described time point: new active TB diagnosis, blood taken before or within 7 days of starting treatment. V lost 3 bases and J 5 bases, leaving 13 bases between the germline ends. Looked up from germline, CDR1 is GTSNPN and CDR2 is SVGIG (reference sequence). The CDR3 is made up of 13 amino acids. Source: PBMCs, taken at tuberculosis diagnosis. V and J are TRBV30 and TRBJ1-1; a weak D match, TRBD1 (6 bases). The TCR originated in an adult with tuberculosis. This chain's CDR3 is CAWSELTGTEAFF. For the CDR3, the DNA is TGTGCCTGGAGCGAACTTACAGGGACTGAAGCTTTCTTT.